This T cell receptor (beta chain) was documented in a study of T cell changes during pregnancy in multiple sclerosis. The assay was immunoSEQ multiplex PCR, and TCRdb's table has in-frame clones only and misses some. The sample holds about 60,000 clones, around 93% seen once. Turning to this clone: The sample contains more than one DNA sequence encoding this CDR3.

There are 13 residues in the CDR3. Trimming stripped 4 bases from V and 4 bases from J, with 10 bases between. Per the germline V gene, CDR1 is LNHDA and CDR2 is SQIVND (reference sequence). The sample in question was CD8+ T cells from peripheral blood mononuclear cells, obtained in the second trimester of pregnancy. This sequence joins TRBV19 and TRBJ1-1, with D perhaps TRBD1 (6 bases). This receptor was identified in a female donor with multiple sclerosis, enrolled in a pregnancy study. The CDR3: CASSTGVTTEAFF. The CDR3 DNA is TGTGCCAGTAGTACAGGGGTCACCACTGAAGCTTTCTTT.